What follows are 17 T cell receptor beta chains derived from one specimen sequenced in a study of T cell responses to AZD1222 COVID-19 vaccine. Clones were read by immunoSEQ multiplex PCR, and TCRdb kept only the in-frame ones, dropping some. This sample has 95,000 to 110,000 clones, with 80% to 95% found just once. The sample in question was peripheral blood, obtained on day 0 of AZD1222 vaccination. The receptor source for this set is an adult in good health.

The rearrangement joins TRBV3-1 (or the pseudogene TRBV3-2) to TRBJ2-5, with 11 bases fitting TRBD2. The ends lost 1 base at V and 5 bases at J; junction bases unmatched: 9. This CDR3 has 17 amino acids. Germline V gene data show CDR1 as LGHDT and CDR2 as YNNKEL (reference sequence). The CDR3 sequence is CASSQGLTSGDGETQYF. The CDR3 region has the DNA TGTGCCAGCAGCCAAGGGTTGACTAGCGGGGATGGGGAGACCCAGTACTTC.

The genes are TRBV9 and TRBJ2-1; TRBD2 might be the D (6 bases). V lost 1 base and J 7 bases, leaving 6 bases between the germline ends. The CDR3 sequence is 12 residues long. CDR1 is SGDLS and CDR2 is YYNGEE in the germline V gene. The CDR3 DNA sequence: TGTGCCAGCAGCGTACGGGAGAATGAGCAGTTCTTC. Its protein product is CASSVRENEQFF.

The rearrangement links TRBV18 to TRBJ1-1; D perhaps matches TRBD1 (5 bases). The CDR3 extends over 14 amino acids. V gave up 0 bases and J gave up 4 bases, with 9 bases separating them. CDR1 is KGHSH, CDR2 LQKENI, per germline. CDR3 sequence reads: CASSPPGAGTEAFF. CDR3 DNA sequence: TGTGCCAGCTCACCACCAGGGGCAGGCACTGAAGCTTTCTTT.

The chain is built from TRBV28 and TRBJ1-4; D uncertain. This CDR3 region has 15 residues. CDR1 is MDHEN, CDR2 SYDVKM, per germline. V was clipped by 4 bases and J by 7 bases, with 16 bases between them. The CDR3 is CASSWARGFSEKLFF. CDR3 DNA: TGTGCCAGCAGTTGGGCGAGAGGGTTTAGTGAAAAACTGTTTTTT.

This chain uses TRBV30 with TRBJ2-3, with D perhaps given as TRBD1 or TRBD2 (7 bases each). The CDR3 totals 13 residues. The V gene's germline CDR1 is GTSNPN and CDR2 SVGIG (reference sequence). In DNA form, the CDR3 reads TGTGTCGGAAGGGGGCGGGGGACAGATACGCAGTATTTT. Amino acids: CVGRGRGTDTQYF.

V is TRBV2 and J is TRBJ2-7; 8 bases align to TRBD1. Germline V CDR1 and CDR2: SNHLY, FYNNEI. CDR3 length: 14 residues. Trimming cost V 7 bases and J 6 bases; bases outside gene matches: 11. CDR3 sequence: CASMGLDRVPEQYF. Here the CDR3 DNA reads TGTGCCAGCATGGGTCTGGACAGGGTACCCGAGCAGTACTTC.

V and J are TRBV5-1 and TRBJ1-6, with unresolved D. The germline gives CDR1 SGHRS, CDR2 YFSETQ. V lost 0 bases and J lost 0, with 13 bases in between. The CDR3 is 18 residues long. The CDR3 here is CASSLVGLGYSYNSPLHF. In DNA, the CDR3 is TGCGCCAGCAGCTTGGTAGGTCTCGGGTACTCCTATAATTCACCCCTCCACTTT.

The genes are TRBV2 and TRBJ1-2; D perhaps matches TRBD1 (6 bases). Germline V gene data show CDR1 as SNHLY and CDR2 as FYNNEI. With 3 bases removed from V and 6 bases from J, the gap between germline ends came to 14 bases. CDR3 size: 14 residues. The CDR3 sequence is CASSDFPGADGYTF. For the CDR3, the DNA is TGTGCCAGCAGTGACTTTCCAGGGGCGGATGGCTACACCTTC.

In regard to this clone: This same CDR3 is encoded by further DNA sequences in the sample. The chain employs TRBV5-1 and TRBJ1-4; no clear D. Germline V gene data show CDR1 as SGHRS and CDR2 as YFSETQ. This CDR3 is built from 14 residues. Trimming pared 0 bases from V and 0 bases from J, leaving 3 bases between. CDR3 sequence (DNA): TGCGCCAGCAGCTTGGGGTCAACTAATGAAAAACTGTTTTTT. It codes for CASSLGSTNEKLFF.

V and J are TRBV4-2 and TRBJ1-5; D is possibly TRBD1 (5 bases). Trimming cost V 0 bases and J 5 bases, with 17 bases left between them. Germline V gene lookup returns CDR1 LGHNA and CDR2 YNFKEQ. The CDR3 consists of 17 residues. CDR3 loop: CASSQDSPGRVDQPQHF. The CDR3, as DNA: TGTGCCAGCAGCCAAGATTCCCCAGGGCGAGTCGATCAGCCCCAGCATTTT.

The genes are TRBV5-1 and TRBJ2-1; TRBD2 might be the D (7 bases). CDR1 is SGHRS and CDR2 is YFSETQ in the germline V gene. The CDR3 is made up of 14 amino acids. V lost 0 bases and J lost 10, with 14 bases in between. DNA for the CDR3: TGCGCCAGCAGCTTGGTGGGGGGGGCGTTGGAGCAGTTCTTC. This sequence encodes CASSLVGGALEQFF.

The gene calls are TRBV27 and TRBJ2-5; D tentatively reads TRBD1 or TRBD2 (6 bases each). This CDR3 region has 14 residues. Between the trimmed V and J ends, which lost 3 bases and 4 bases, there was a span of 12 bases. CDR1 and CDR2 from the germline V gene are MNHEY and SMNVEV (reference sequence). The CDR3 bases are TGTGCCAGCAGTTTTTACGGGGGCTCAGAGACCCAGTACTTC. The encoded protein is CASSFYGGSETQYF.

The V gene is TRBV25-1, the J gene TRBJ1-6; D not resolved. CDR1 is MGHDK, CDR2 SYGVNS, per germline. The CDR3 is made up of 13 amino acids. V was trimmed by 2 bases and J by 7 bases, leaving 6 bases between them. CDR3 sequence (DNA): TGTGCCAGCAGTGAAGATCCGAATTCACCCCTCCACTTT. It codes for CASSEDPNSPLHF.

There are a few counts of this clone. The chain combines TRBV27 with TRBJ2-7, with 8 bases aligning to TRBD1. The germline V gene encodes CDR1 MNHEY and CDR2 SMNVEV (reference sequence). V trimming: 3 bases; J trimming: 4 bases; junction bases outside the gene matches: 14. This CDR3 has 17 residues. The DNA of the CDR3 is TGTGCCAGCAGTTTCCCCCCGGACAGGGAAGAATCTTACGAGCAGTACTTC. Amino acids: CASSFPPDREESYEQYF.

CDR3 sequence (DNA): TGTGCCAGCAGCCAACCCGCGACAGGGGGGAGCTACACCTTC. Protein: CASSQPATGGSYTF. V gene TRBV9 combines with J gene TRBJ1-2, with TRBD1 matching 9 bases. The V gene's germline CDR1 is SGDLS and CDR2 YYNGEE. The trim removed 4 bases at V and 9 bases at J, leaving 10 bases unmatched. This CDR3 region has 14 residues.

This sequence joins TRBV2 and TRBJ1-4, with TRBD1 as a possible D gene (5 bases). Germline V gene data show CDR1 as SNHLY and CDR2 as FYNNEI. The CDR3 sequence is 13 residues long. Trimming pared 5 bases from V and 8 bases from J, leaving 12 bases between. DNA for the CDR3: TGTGCCAGCAGTACCGGGACTGAGGAAAAACTGTTTTTT. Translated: CASSTGTEEKLFF.

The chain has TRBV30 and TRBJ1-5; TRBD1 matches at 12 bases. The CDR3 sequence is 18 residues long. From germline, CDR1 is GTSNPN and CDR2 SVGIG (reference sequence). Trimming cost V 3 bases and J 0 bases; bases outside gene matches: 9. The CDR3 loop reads CAWRGWDRGPYSNQPQHF. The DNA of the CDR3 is TGTGCCTGGAGAGGCTGGGACAGGGGGCCGTATAGCAATCAGCCCCAGCATTTT.